This T cell receptor beta chain derives from a study of blood T cell repertoires in COVID-19. J lost 1 base, V lost 1 base, and 2 bases had no gene match. CDR1 is SEHNR and CDR2 is FQNEAQ in the germline V gene (reference sequence). There are 15 residues in the CDR3. Generated by immunoSEQ multiplex PCR, the TCRdb table keeps only in-frame clones and is missing some. The table has approximately 250,000 clones, about four fifths seen once. The clonotype originates from a woman between 40 and 55 years old who had recovered from COVID-19. The V call is TRBV7-9, the J call TRBJ1-1; 8 bases are a match to TRBD1. The sample consisted of peripheral blood. The CDR3: CASSLGQGANTEAFF. CDR3 bases: TGTGCCAGCAGCTTAGGTCAGGGGGCGAACACTGAAGCTTTCTTT. Looking up the rest from reference TRBV7-9 and TRBJ1-1 gives the full variable domain: DTGVSQNPRHKITKRGQNVTFRCDPISEHNRLYWYRQTLGQGPEFLTYFQNEAQLEKSRLLSDRFSAERPKGSFSTLEIQRTEQGDSAMYLCASSLGQGANTEAFFGQGTRLTVV.